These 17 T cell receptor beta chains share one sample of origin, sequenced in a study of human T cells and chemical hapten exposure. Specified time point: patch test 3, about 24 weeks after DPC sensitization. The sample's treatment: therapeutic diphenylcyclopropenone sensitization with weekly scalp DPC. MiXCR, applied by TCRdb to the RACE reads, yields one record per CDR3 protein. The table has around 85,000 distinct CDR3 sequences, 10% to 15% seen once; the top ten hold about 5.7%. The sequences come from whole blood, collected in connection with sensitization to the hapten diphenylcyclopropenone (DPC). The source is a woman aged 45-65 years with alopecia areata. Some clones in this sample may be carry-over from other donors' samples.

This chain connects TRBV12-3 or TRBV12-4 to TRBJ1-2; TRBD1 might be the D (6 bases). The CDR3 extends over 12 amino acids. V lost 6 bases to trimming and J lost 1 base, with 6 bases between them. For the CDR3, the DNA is TGTGCCAGCAGACAGGGTAACTATGGCTACACCTTC. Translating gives CASRQGNYGYTF.

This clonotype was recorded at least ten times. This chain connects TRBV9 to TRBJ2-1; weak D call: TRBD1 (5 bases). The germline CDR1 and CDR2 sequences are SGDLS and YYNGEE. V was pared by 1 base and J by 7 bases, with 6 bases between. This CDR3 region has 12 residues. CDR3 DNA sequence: TGTGCCAGCAGCGTACAGGGTAATGAGCAGTTCTTC. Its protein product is CASSVQGNEQFF. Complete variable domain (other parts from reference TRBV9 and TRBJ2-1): DSGVTQTPKHLITATGQRVTLRCSPRSGDLSVYWYQQSLDQGLQFLIQYYNGEERAKGNILERFSAQQFPDLHSELNLSSLELGDSALYFCASSVQGNEQFFGPGTRLTVL.

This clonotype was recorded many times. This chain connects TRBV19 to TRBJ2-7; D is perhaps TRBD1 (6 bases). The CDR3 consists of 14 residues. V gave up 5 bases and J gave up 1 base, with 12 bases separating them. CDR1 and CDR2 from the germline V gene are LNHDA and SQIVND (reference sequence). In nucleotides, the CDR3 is TGTGCCAGTAGTGGCCAGGGGACGTCCTACGAGCAGTACTTC. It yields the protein CASSGQGTSYEQYF. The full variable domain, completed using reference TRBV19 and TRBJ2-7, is DGGITQSPKYLFRKEGQNVTLSCEQNLNHDAMYWYRQDPGQGLRLIYYSQIVNDFQKGDIAEGYSVSREKKESFPLTVTSAQKNPTAFYLCASSGQGTSYEQYFGPGTRLTVT.

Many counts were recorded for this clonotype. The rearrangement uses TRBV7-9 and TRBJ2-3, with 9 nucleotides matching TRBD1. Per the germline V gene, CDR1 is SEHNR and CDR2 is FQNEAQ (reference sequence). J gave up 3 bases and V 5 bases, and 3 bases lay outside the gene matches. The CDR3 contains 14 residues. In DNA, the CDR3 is TGTGCCAGCAGCATGGACAGGGGAACAGATACGCAGTATTTT. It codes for CASSMDRGTDTQYF.

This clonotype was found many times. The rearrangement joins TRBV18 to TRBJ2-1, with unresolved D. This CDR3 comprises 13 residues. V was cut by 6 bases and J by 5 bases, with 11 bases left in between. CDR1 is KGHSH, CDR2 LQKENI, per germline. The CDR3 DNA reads TGTGCCAGCTCCCCTCGTGCGGACAATGAGCAGTTCTTC. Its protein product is CASSPRADNEQFF.

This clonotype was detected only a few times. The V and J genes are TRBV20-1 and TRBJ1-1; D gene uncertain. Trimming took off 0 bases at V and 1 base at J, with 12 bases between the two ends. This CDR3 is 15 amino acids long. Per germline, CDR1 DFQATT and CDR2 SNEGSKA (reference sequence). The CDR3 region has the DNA TGCAGTGCTAGAGACCCCGTACTCAGGAACACTGAAGCTTTCTTT. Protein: CSARDPVLRNTEAFF.

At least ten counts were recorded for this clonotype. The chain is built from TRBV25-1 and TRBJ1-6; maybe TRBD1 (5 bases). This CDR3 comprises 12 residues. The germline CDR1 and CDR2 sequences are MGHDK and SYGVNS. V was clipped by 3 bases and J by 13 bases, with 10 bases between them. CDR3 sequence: CASSDSGTPLHF. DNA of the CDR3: TGTGCCAGCAGTGATTCGGGGACCCCCCTCCACTTT.

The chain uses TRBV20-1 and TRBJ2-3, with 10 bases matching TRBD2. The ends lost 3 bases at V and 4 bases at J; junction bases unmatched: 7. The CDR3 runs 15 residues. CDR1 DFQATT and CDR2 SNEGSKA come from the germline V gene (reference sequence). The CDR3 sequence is CSASLLAGSPDTQYF. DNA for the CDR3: TGCAGTGCTAGCTTACTAGCGGGAAGCCCAGATACGCAGTATTTT.

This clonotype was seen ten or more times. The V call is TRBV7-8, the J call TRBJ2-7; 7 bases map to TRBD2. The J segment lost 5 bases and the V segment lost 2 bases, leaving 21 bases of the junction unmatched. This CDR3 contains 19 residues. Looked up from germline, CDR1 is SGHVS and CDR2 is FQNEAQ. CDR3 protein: CASSLPAIARAGKVDEQYF. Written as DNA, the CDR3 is TGTGCCAGCAGCTTACCCGCGATCGCTCGAGCGGGAAAGGTGGACGAGCAGTACTTC.

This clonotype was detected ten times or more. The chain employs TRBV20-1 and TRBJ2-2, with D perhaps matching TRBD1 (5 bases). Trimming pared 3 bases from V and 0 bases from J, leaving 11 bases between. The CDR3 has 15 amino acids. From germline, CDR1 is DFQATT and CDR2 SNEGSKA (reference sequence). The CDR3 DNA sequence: TGCAGTGCTAGTGGAAGGGGCCCGAACACCGGGGAGCTGTTTTTT. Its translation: CSASGRGPNTGELFF.

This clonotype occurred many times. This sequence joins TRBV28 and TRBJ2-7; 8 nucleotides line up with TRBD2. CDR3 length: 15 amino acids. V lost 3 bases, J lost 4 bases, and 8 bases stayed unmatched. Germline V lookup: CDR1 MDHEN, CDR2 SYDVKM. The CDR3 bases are TGTGCCAGCAGTTTTCCGGGAGGGCCTTTTTACGAGCAGTACTTC. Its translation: CASSFPGGPFYEQYF.

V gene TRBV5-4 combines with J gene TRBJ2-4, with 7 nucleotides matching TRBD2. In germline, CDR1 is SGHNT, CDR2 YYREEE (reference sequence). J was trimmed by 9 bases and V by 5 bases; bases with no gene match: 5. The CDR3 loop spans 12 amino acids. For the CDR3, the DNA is TGTGCCAGCAGTTGGGGGGGGAGCATTCAGTACTTC. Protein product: CASSWGGSIQYF.

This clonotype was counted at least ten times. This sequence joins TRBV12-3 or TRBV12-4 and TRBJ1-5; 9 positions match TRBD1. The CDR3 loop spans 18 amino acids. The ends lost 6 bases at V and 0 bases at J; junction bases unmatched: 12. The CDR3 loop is CASSPGQGGRYSNQPQHF. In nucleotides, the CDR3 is TGTGCCAGCAGCCCGGGACAGGGTGGGAGATATAGCAATCAGCCCCAGCATTTT.

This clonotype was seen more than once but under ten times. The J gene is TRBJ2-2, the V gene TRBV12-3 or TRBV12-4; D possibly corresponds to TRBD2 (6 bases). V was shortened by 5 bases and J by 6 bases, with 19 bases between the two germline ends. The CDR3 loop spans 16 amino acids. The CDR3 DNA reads TGTGCCAGCAGTCCGAACCCCGCCTCTAGCGCCGGGGAGCTGTTTTTT. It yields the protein CASSPNPASSAGELFF.

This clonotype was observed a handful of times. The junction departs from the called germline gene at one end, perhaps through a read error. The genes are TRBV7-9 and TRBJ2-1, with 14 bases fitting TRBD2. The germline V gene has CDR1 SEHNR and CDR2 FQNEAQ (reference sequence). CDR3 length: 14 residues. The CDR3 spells CASSLAGLAGAPLF. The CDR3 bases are TGTGCCAGCAGCTTAGCGGGACTAGCGGGAGCCCCTCTCTTC.

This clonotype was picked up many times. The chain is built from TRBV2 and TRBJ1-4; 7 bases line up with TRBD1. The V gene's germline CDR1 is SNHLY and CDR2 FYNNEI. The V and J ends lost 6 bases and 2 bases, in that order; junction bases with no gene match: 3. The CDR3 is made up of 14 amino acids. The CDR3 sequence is CASRETGTNEKLFF. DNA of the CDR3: TGTGCCAGCAGAGAGACAGGGACTAATGAAAAACTGTTTTTT.

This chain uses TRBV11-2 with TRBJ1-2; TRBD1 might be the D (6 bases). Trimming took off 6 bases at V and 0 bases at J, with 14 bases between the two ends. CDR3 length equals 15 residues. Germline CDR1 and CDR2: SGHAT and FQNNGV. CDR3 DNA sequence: TGTGCCAGCAGGGAGGGACACTCTACTAACTATGGCTACACCTTC. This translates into CASREGHSTNYGYTF. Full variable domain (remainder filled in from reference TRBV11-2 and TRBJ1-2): EAGVAQSPRYKIIEKRQSVAFWCNPISGHATLYWYQQILGQGPKLLIQFQNNGVVDDSQLPKDRFSAERLKGVDSTLKIQPAKLEDSAVYLCASREGHSTNYGYTFGSGTRLTVV.